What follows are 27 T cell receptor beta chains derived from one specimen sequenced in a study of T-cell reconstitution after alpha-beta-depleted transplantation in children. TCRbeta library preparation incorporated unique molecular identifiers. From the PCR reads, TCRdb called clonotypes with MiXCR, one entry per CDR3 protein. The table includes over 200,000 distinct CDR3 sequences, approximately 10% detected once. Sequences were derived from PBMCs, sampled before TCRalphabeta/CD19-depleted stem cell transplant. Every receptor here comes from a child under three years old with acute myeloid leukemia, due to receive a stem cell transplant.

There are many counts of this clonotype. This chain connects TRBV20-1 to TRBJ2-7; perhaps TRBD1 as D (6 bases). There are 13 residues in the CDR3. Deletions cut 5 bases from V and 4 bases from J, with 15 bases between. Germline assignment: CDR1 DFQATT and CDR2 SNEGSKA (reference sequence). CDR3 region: CSAGTGHPYEQYF. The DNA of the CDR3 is TGCAGTGCTGGGACGGGACACCCTTACGAGCAGTACTTC.

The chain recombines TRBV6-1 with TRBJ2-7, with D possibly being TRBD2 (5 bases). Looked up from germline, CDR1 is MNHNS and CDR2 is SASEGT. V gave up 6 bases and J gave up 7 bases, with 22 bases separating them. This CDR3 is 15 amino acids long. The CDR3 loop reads CASSEGLVGPREQYF. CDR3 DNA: TGTGCCAGCAGCGAGGGTTTGGTTGGCCCGCGGGAGCAGTACTTC.

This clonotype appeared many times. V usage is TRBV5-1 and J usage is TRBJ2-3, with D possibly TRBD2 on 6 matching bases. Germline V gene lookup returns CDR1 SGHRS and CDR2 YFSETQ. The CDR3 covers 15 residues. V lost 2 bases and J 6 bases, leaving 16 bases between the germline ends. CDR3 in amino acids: CASSFQVGGMDTQYF. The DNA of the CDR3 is TGCGCCAGCAGCTTTCAGGTCGGCGGGATGGATACGCAGTATTTT.

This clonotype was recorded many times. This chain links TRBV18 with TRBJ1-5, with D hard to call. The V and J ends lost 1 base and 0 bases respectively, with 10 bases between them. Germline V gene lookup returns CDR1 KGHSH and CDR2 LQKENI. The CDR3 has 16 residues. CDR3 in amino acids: CASSPRPLNSNQPQHF. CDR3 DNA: TGTGCCAGCTCACCACGACCGCTCAATAGCAATCAGCCCCAGCATTTT.

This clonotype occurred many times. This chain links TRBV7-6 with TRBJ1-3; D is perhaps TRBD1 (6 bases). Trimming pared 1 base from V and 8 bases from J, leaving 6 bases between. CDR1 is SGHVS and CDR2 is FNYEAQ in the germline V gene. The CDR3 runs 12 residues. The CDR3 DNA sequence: TGTGCCAGCAGCTTAGGGGGGCACACCATATATTTT. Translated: CASSLGGHTIYF.

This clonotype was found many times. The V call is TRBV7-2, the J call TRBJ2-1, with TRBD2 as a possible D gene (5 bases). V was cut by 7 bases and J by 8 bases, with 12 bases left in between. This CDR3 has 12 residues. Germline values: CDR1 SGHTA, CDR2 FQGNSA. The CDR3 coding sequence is TGTGCCAGCAATGGGAGAGGCGATGAGCAGTTCTTC. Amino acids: CASNGRGDEQFF.

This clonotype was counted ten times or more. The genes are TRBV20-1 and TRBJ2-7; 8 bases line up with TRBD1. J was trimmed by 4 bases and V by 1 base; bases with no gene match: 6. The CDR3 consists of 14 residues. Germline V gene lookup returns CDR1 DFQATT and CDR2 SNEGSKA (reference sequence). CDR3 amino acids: CSARGTGPPYEQYF. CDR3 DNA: TGCAGTGCTAGAGGGACAGGGCCCCCTTACGAGCAGTACTTC.

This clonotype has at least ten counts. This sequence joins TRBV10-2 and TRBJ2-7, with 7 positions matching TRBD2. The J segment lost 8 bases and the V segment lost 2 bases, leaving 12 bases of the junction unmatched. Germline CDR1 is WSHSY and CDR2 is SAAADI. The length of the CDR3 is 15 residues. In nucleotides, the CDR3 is TGCGCCAGCAGTGAGGGAGGCGGGAGAAATAAAAAGCAGTACTTC. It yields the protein CASSEGGGRNKKQYF.

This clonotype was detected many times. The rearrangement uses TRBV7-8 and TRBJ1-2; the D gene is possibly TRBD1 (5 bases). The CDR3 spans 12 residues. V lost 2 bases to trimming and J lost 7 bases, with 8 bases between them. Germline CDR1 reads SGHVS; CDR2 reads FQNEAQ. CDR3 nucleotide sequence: TGTGCCAGCAGCTTAAGGGGAATTGGCTACACCTTC. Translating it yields CASSLRGIGYTF.

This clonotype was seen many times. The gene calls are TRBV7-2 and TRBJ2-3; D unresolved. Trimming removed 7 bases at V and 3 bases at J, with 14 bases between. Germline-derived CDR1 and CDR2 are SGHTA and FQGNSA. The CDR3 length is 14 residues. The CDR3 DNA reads TGTGCCAGCACCAGAGGTTTTGGGACAGATACGCAGTATTTT. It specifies CASTRGFGTDTQYF. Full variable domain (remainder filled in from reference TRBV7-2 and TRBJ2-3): GAGVSQSPSNKVTEKGKDVELRCDPISGHTALYWYRQSLGQGLEFLIYFQGNSAPDKSGLPSDRFSAERTGGSVSTLTIQRTQQEDSAVYLCASTRGFGTDTQYFGPGTRLTVL.

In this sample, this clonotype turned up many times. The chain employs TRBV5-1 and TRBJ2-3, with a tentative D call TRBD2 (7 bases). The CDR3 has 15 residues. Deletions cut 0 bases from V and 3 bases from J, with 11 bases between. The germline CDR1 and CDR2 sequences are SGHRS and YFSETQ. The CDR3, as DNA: TGCGCCAGCAGCTTGGTTGGGGGGGCAACAGATACGCAGTATTTT. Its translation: CASSLVGGATDTQYF.

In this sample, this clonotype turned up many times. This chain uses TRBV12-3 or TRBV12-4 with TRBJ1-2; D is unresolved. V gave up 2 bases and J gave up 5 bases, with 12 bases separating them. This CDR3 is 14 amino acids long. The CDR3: CASSLSEVRYGYTF. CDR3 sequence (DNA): TGTGCCAGCAGTTTAAGTGAGGTTCGGTATGGCTACACCTTC.

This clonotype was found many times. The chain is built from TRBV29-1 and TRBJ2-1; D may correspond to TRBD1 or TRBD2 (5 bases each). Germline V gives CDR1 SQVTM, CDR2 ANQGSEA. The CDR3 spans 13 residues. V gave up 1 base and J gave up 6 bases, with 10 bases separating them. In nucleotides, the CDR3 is TGCAGCGTTGAAGCCTGGGGGATCAATGAGCAGTTCTTC. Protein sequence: CSVEAWGINEQFF.

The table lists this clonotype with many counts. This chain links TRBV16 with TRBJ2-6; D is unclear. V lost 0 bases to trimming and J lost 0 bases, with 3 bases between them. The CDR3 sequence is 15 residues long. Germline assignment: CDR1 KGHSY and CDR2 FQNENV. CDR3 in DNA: TGTGCCAGCAGCCAATCCATCTCTGGGGCCAACGTCCTGACTTTC. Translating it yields CASSQSISGANVLTF.

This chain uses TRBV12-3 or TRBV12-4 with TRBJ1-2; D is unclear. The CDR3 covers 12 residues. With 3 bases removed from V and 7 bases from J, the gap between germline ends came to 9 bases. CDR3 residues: CASSLTVVGYTF. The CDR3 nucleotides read TGTGCCAGCAGTTTGACGGTGGTTGGCTACACCTTC.

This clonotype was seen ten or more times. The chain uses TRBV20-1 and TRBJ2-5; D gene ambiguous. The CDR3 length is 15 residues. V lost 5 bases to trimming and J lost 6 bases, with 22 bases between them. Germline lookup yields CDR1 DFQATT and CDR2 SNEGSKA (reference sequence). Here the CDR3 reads CSASHPVVSGKTQYF. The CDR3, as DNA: TGCAGTGCTTCCCACCCGGTCGTAAGTGGAAAGACCCAGTACTTC.

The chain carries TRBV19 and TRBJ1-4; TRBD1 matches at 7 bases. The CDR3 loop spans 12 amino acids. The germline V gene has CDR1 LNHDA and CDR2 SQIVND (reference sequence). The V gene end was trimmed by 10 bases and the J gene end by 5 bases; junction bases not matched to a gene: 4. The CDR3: CATKTGNEKLFF. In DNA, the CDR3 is TGTGCCACGAAGACAGGGAATGAAAAACTGTTTTTT. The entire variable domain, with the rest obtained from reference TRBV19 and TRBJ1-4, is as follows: DGGITQSPKYLFRKEGQNVTLSCEQNLNHDAMYWYRQDPGQGLRLIYYSQIVNDFQKGDIAEGYSVSREKKESFPLTVTSAQKNPTAFYLCATKTGNEKLFFGSGTQLSVL.

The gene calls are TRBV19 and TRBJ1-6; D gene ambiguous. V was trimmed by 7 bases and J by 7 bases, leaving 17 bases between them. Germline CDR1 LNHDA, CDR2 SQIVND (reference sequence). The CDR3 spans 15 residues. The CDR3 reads CASTFRSRSNSPLHF. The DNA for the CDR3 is TGTGCCAGTACATTCCGTAGTCGGTCCAATTCACCCCTCCACTTT. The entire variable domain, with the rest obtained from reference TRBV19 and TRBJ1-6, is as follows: DGGITQSPKYLFRKEGQNVTLSCEQNLNHDAMYWYRQDPGQGLRLIYYSQIVNDFQKGDIAEGYSVSREKKESFPLTVTSAQKNPTAFYLCASTFRSRSNSPLHFGNGTRLTVT.

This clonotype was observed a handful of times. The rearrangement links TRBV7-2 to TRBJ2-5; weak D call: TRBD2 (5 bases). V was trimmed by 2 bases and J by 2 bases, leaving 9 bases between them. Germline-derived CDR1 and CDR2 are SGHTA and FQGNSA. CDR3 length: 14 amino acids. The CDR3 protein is CASSLRRVQETQYF. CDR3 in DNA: TGTGCCAGCAGCTTACGGCGGGTACAAGAGACCCAGTACTTC.

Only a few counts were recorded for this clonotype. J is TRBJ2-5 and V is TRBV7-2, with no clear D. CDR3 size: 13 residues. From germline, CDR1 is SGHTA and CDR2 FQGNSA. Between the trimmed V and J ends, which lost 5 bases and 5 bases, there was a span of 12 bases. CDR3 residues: CASSVSLEETQYF. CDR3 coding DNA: TGTGCCAGCAGCGTTTCCCTCGAGGAGACCCAGTACTTC.

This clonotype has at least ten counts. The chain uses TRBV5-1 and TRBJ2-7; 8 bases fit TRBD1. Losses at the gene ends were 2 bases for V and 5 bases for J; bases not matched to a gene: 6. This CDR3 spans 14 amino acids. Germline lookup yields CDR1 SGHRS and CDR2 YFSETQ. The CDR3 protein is CASSFSGQVDEQYF. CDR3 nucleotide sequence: TGCGCCAGCAGCTTCTCGGGACAGGTCGACGAGCAGTACTTC.

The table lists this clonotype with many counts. The CDR3 reads CASSLGVRYEQYF. The CDR3 nucleotides read TGTGCCAGCAGCTTAGGGGTCAGGTACGAGCAGTACTTC. The chain carries TRBV7-2 and TRBJ2-7; D unresolved. CDR1 and CDR2 from the germline V gene are SGHTA and FQGNSA. The CDR3 is made up of 13 amino acids. V lost 1 base, J lost 4 bases, and 8 bases lay in between.

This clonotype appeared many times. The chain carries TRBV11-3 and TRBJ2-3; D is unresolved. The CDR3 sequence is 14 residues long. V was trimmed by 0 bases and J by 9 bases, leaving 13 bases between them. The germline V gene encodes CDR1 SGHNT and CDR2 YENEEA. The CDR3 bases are TGTGCCAGCAGCTTAGAGGGCCCACTGGGGACGCAGTATTTT. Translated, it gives CASSLEGPLGTQYF.

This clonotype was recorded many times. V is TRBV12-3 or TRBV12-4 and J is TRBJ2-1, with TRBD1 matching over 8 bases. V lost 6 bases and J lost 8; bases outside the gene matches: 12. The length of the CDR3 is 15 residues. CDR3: CASRDSRTGTHEQFF. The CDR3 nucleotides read TGTGCCAGCAGAGACTCGAGGACAGGGACCCATGAGCAGTTCTTC.

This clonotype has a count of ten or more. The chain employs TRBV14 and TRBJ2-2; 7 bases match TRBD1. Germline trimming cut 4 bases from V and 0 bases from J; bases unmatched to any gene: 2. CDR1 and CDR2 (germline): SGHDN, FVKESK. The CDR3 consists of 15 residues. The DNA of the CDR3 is TGTGCCAGCAGCCGGGACAGAGCGAACACCGGGGAGCTGTTTTTT. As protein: CASSRDRANTGELFF. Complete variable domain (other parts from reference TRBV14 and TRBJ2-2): EAGVTQFPSHSVIEKGQTVTLRCDPISGHDNLYWYRRVMGKEIKFLLHFVKESKQDESGMPNNRFLAERTGGTYSTLKVQPAELEDSGVYFCASSRDRANTGELFFGEGSRLTVL.

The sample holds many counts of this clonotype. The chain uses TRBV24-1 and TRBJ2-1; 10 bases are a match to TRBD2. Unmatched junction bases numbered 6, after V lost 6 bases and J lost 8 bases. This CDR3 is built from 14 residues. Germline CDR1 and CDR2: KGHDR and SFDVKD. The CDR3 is CATSSSGSNDEQFF. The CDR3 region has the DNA TGTGCCACCAGTTCTAGCGGGAGTAATGATGAGCAGTTCTTC.

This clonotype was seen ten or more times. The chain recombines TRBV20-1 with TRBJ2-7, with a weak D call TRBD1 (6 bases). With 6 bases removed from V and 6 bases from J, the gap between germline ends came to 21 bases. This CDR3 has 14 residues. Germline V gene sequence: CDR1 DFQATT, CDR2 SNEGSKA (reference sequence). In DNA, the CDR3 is TGCAGTGCCCCCTGGGGACAATCTTCCGCCGAGCAGTACTTC. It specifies CSAPWGQSSAEQYF.